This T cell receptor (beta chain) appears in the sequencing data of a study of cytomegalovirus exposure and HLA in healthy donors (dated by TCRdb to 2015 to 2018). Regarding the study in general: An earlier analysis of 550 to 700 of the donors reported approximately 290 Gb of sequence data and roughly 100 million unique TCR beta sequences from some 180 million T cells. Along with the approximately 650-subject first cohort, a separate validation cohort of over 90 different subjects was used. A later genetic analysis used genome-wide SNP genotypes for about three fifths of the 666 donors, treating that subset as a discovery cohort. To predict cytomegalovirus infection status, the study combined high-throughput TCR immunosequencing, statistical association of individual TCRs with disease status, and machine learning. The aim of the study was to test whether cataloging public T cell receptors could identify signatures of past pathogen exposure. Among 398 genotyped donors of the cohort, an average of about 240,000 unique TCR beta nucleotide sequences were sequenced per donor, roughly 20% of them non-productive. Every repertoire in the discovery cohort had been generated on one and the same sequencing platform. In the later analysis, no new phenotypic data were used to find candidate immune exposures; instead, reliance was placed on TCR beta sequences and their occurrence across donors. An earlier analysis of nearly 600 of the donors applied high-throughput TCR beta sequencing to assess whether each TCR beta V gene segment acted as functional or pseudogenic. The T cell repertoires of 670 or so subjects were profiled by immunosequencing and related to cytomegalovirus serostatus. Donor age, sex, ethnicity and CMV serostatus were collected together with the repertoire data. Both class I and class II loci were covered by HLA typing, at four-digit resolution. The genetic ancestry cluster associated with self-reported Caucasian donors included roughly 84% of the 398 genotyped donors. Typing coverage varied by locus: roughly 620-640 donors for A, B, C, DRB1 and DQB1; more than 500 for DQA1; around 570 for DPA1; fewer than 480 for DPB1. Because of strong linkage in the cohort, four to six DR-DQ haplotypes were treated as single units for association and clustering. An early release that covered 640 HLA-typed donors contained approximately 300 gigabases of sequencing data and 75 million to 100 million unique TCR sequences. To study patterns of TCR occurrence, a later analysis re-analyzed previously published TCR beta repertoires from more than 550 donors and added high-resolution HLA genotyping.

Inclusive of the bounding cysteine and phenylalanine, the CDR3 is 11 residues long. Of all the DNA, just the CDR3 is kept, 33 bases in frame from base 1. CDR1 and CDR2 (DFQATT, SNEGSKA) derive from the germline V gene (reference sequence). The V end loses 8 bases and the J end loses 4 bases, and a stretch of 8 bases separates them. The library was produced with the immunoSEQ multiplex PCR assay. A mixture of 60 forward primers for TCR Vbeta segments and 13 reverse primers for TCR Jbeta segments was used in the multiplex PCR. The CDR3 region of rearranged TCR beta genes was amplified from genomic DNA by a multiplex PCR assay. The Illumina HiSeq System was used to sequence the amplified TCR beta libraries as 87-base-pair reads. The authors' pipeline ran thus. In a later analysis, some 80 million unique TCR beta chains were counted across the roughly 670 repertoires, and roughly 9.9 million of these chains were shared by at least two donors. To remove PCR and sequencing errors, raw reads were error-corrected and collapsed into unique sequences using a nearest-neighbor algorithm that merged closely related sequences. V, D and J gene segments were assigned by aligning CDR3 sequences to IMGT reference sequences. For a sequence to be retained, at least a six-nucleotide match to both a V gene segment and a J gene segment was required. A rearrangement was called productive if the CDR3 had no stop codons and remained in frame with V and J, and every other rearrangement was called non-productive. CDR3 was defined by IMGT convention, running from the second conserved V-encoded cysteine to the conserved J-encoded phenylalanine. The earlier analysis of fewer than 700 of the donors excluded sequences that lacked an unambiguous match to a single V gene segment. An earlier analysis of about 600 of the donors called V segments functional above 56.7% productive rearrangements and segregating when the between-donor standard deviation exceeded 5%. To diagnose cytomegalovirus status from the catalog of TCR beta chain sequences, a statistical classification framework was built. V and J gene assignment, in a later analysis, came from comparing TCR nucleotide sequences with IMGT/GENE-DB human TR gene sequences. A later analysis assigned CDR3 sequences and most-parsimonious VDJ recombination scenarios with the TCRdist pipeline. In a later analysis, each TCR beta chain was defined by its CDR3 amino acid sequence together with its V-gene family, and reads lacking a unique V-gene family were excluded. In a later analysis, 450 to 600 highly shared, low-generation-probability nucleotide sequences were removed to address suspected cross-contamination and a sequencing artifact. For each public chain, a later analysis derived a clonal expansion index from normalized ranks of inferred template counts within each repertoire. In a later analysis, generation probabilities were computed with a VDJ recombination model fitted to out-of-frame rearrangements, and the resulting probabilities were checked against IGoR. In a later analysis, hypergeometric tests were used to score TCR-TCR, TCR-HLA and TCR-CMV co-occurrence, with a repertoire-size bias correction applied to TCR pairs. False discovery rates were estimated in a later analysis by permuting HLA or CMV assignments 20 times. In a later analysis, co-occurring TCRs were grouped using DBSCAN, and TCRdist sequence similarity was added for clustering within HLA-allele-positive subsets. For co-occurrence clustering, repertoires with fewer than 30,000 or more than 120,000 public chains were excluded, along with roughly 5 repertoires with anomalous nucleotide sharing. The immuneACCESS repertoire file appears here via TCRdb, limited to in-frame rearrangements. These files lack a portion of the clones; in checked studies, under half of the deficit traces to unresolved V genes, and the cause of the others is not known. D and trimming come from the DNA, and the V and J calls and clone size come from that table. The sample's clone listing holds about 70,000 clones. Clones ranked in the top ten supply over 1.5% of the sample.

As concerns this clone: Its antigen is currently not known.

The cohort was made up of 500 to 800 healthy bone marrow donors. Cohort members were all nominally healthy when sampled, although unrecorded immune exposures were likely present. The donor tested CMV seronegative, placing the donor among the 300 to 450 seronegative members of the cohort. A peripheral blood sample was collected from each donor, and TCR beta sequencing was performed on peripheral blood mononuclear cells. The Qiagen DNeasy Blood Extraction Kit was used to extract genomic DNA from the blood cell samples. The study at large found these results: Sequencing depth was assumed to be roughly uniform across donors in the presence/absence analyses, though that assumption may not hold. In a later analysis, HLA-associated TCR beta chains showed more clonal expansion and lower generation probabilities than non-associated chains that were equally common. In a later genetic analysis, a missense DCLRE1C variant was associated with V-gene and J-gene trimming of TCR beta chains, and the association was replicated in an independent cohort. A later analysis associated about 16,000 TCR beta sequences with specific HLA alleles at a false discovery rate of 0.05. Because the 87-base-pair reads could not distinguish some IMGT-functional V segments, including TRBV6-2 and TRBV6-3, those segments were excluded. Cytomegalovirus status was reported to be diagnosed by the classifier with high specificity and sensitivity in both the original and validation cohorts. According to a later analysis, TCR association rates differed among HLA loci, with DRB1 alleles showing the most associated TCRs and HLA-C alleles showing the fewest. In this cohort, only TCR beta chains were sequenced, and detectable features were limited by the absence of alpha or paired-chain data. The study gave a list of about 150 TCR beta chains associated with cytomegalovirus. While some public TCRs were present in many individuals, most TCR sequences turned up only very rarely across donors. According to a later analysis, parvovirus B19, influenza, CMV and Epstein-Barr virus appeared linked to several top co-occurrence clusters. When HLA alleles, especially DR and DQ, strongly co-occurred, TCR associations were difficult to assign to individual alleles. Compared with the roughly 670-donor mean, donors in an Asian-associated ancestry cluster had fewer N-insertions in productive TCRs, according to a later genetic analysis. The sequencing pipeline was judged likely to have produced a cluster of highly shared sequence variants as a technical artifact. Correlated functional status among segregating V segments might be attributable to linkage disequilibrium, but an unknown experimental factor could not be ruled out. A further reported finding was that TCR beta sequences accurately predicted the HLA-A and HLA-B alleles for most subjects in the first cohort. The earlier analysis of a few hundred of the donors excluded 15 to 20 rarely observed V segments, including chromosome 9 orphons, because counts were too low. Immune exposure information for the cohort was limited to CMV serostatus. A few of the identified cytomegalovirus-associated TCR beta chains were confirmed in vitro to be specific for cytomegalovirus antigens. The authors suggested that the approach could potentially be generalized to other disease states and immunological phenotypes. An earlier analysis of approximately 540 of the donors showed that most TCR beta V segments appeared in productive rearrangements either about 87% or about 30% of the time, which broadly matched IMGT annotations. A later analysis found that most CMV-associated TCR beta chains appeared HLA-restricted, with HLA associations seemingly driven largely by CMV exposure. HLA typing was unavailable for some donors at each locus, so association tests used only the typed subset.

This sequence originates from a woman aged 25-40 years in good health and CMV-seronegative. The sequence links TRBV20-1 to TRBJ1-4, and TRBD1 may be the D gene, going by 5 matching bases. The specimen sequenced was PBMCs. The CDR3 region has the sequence CSFQGNEKLFF. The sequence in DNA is TGCAGTTTCCAGGGTAATGAAAAACTGTTTTTT.